This TCR beta chain was captured by sequencing in a study of CD8 T cells in Susac syndrome. A quantity of about 0.45 to 1 ug RNA underwent reverse transcription using random hexamers. The TCR beta CDR3 was amplified by immunoSEQ multiplex PCR across 54 Vbeta, 13 Jbeta. TCRdb fed the immunoSEQ multiplex PCR reads into MiXCR, producing one record per CDR3 protein. Among 110,000 or so distinct CDR3 sequences listed, roughly 97% were seen once. The CDR3 loop spans 14 amino acids. V lost 6 bases and J lost 0, with 9 bases in between. Per germline, CDR1 MNHEY and CDR2 SVGAGI. The authors sequenced TCR beta from blood CD8+ and CD4+ T cells. The study used healthy donors as controls matched for age and sex.

The receptor comes from a human donor in good health. Specimen: CD4+ T cells from PBMCs. The rearrangement joins TRBV6-5 to TRBJ1-3; no reliable D call. In DNA form, the CDR3 reads TGTGCCAGCAGGGAGGCTCCCTCTGGAAACACCATATATTTT. Amino acids: CASREAPSGNTIYF.